Included here is one T cell receptor (beta chain) sequence, with context. The antigen remains unidentified. The sample comes from a study of cytomegalovirus exposure and HLA in healthy donors. Study observations and caveats: Altogether, 150 to 200 TCR beta chains were recorded as cytomegalovirus-associated.

CDR1 is GTSNPN and CDR2 is SVGIG in the germline V gene (reference sequence). This CDR3 has 13 residues. V was shortened by 5 bases and J by 1 base, with 11 bases between the two germline ends. 13 Jbeta primers and 60 Vbeta primers were used for the PCR. The table came from immunoSEQ multiplex PCR; TCRdb's copy has only in-frame clones and leaves some out. The data contain about 65,000 clones, 60% to 80% of them singletons. The source is a girl under 18 in good health and CMV-seropositive. Sample: PBMCs. This chain links TRBV30 with TRBJ1-1; the D is unclear. The CDR3 nucleotides are TGTGCCTGGTGCCGGGGAACGAACACTGAAGCTTTCTTT. This codes for CAWCRGTNTEAFF.